This T cell receptor beta chain was profiled in a study of shared clonotypes between healthy human individuals. Across the whole study: For every donor, three CD4 naive, three CD4 memory, two CD8 naive and one CD8 memory plates were used. General study results and limits: The low donor count limited represented genetic and exposure-history diversity. For naive CD4 cells, 4.5% to 6.5% of clonotypes were shared across a few donors.

Produced via immunoSEQ multiplex PCR; TCRdb's table is partial and in-frame only. The sample includes 850,000 to 1,200,000 clones, about 75% of them seen just once. Regarding this clone: Antigen: not known.

All donors qualified as healthy HIV-negative adults and had experienced no recent acute infections or vaccinations. Sequencing input: memory CD4+ T cells sorted from blood. Described subset: CD45RA-negative fraction. The source is a young man in good health.

The CDR3 reads CASSFSGVATYEQYF. The CDR3, as DNA: TGCGCCAGCAGCTTTAGCGGGGTAGCCACCTACGAGCAGTACTTC. The chain links TRBV5-1 to TRBJ2-7; 8 bases fit TRBD2. Germline loops: CDR1 SGHRS, CDR2 YFSETQ. This CDR3 contains 15 residues. V gave up 2 bases and J gave up 2 bases; unmatched junction bases: 6.